The rows below give T cell receptor beta chains drawn from one sample of a study of CD8 T cells in Susac syndrome. TCRdb re-analysed the immunoSEQ multiplex PCR reads in MiXCR, keeping a single row per CDR3 protein. Among fewer than 150,000 distinct CDR3 sequences listed, approximately 90% were seen once. Specimen: CD8+ T cells from PBMCs. These receptors were taken from a human donor with multiple sclerosis. CDR3s include the opening cysteine and the closing phenylalanine or tryptophan.

v_gene	CDR3aa
TRBV6-1	CASSPEGGAGETQYF
TRBV6-2/TRBV6-3	CASSYSPGRMDTEAFF
TRBV7-9	CAATLSGQINEKLFF
TRBV6-1	CASSEDGLKFF
TRBV25-1	CASSVGHTYEQYF
TRBV4-1	CASSPGGGIEPQHF
TRBV5-5	CASSLLREPEAFF
TRBV24-1	CATSDSTTLPFYEQYF
TRBV30	CAWSELAGAYNEQFF
TRBV7-8	CASSSTANTGELFF
TRBV19	CASKLTGPGNQPQHF
TRBV27	CASREGAILGELFF
TRBV4-1	CASSQVDGYEQYF
TRBV7-9	CASSSIEGIGEKLFF
TRBV6-2/TRBV6-3	CASSYGLETQYF
TRBV20-1	CSARGPLAGGPGETQYF
TRBV12-3/TRBV12-4	CASTLYGAEQETQYF
TRBV5-1	CASSLEGLAGGPRNEQFF
TRBV27	CASSLGGLPSYEQYF
TRBV2	CASKRTSGFTGELFF
TRBV29-1	CSVRETSYEQYF
TRBV7-9	CASSYDVYSNQPQHF
TRBV7-9	CASSTSPSGAGNTIYF
TRBV3-1	CASSQTPLADGYEQYF
TRBV21-1	CASSEAPGTDTQYF
TRBV19	CASSFPGPRRQPQHF
TRBV29-1	CSVERLGSYNEQFF
TRBV7-9	CASSRLAAQSNEQFF
TRBV6-5	CASSYRGPYEQYF
TRBV29-1	CSVVYRSETKAFF
TRBV5-6	CASSSDGFNQPQHF
TRBV5-6	CASSVSGTEAFF
TRBV4-1	CASSQSGELFF
TRBV12-3/TRBV12-4	CASSFGQGPAYEQYF
TRBV20-1	CSARDTLGSFQPQHF
TRBV29-1	CSVGPAGGSGETQYF
TRBV27	CASSLSGAKNIQYF
TRBV7-9	CASSLSGLTGELFF
TRBV27	CASSQGIGQPQHF
TRBV7-9	CASSSDMQETQYF
TRBV6-1	CASSPGLAGGYTGELFF
TRBV6-1	CASSTRQGRYDEQYF
TRBV19	CASAMGGATYEQYF
TRBV13	CASSPGEGEGTDTQYF
TRBV10-3	CAISDPGLAHPYEQYF
TRBV19	CASSIEAGRGTEAFF
TRBV27	CASSSLYTEAFF
TRBV7-2	CASSSGSWPSTDTQYF
TRBV9	CASSVATSGREETQYF
TRBV7-9	CASSWWDGNYEQFF
TRBV15	CATSRLRDSYEQYF
TRBV6-5	CASSYHDSYEAFF
TRBV7-8	CASSHPGPPYEQYF
TRBV30	CAWSPQGDQPQHF
TRBV28	CASSAGVSNQPQHF
TRBV28	CASGDRGTAYEQYF
TRBV24-1	CATSDSLGNTGELFF
TRBV2	CASSFVGNSPLHF